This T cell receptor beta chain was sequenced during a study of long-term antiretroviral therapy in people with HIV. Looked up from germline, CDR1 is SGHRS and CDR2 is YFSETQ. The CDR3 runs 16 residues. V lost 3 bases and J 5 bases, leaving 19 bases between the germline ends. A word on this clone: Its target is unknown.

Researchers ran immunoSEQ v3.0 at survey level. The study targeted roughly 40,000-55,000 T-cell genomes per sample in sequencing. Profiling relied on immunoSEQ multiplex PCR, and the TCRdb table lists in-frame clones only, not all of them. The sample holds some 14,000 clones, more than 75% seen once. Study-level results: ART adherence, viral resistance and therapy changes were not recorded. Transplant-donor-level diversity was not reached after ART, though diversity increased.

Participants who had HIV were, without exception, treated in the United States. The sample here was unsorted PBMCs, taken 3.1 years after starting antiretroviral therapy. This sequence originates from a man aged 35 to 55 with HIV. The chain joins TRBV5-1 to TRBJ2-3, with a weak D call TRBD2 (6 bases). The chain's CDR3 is CASSSQGGPTVDTQYF. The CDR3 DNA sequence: TGCGCCAGCAGCTCCCAGGGAGGACCAACGGTAGATACGCAGTATTTT.